The 16 T cell receptor beta chains below come from one sample, sequenced in a study of blood T cell repertoires in COVID-19. Assay used: immunoSEQ multiplex PCR; TCRdb lists only in-frame clones, some missing. The data hold tens of thousands of clones, with around 90% observed a single time. The specimen sequenced was peripheral blood. These TCRs come from a human donor with active COVID-19. The donor label of this sample is uncertain.

V and J are TRBV5-4 and TRBJ2-1, with TRBD2 identical over 9 bases. The germline V gene has CDR1 SGHNT and CDR2 YYREEE (reference sequence). The CDR3 covers 14 residues. V was pared by 4 bases and J by 10 bases, with 9 bases of the junction left unmatched. CDR3 protein: CASSPPSGLAEQFF. CDR3 coding DNA: TGTGCCAGCAGCCCCCCGTCAGGACTAGCGGAGCAGTTCTTC.

The chain links TRBV6-2 or TRBV6-3 to TRBJ1-1; D gene uncertain. Germline V gives CDR1 MNHEY, CDR2 SVGEGT. Trimming shortened V by 2 bases and J by 5 bases, and 9 bases separated the two germline ends. The CDR3 runs 13 residues. CDR3 DNA: TGTGCCAGCAGTTACCAGGAGGTAACTGAAGCTTTCTTT. It specifies CASSYQEVTEAFF.

Regarding this clone: The junction does not match germline at one end; this may be a read error. The chain couples TRBV7-7 to TRBJ1-3, with D uncertain. The CDR3 is 14 amino acids. Germline CDR1 reads SSHAT; CDR2 reads FNYEAQ (reference sequence). CDR3 protein: CASSPQLSGNTIYF. The CDR3 DNA sequence: TGTGCTAGCAGCCCTCAACTCTCTGGAAACACCATATATTTT.

The chain combines TRBV9 with TRBJ2-3; D is possibly TRBD2 (5 bases). V lost 1 base and J lost 5, with 14 bases in between. The germline V gene has CDR1 SGDLS and CDR2 YYNGEE. The length of the CDR3 is 15 residues. The CDR3 coding sequence is TGTGCCAGCAGCGTACTTCCGCGGGTAGGAGATACGCAGTATTTT. Its protein product is CASSVLPRVGDTQYF.

The chain joins TRBV28 to TRBJ2-4; the D gene is possibly TRBD2 (7 bases). Germline V lookup: CDR1 MDHEN, CDR2 SYDVKM. The CDR3 loop spans 20 amino acids. V was shortened by 3 bases and J by 0 bases, with 24 bases between the two germline ends. The CDR3 sequence: CASSFHPSTGGVLAKNIQYF. The CDR3 DNA is TGTGCCAGCAGTTTTCACCCGTCTACGGGGGGCGTCCTAGCCAAAAACATTCAGTACTTC.

The chain carries TRBV5-1 and TRBJ1-2; maybe TRBD1 (6 bases). Germline CDR1 is SGHRS and CDR2 is YFSETQ. Trimming left V 4 bases short and J 5 bases short, with 15 bases between. This CDR3 is 14 amino acids long. CDR3 sequence: CASSPRGEYYGYTF. The CDR3 DNA reads as TGCGCCAGCAGCCCCAGGGGAGAGTATTATGGCTACACCTTC.

CDR3 amino acids: CASSQELLRTEAFF. For the CDR3, the DNA is TGCGCCAGCAGCCAAGAGCTCCTGCGGACTGAAGCTTTCTTT. V and J are TRBV4-1 and TRBJ1-1; no reliable D call. The ends were cut back, 0 bases at V and 5 bases at J, with 10 bases in the middle. The length of the CDR3 is 14 residues. Germline V CDR1 and CDR2: MGHRA, YSYEKL.

The V gene is TRBV11-3, the J gene TRBJ2-5, with D maybe TRBD2 (7 bases). The CDR3 totals 16 residues. V dropped 1 base and J dropped 3 bases, with 15 bases sitting between them. Looked up from germline, CDR1 is SGHNT and CDR2 is YENEEA. CDR3 nucleotide sequence: TGTGCCAGCAGCTTAGGCGGGGGCTGGGGAGAAGAGACCCAGTACTTC. It is translated as CASSLGGGWGEETQYF.

The chain has TRBV5-1 and TRBJ2-5, with no clear D. This CDR3 comprises 14 residues. Per the germline V gene, CDR1 is SGHRS and CDR2 is YFSETQ. V gave up 2 bases and J gave up 2 bases, with 10 bases separating them. DNA for the CDR3: TGCGCCAGCAGCTTATCAGGTGCTCAAGAGACCCAGTACTTC. The encoded protein is CASSLSGAQETQYF.

This clone was recorded only once. Here the CDR3 reads CASSDLAGGTDTQYF. In nucleotides, the CDR3 is TGTGCCAGCAGTGACCTAGCGGGGGGCACAGATACGCAGTATTTT. The chain recombines TRBV6-1 with TRBJ2-3, with 10 bases identical to TRBD2. Trimming removed 3 bases from V and 1 base from J; junction bases left unmatched: 1. The CDR3 sequence is 15 residues long. The germline CDR1 and CDR2 sequences are MNHNS and SASEGT.

This clone occurred once. The chain combines TRBV24-1 with TRBJ2-1; TRBD2 agrees at 10 bases. V lost 4 bases to trimming and J lost 5 bases; unmatched junction nucleotides: 10. The CDR3 length is 17 residues. Germline CDR1 and CDR2: KGHDR and SFDVKD. CDR3 loop: CATSDHPSSGGNNEQFF. The DNA for the CDR3 is TGTGCCACCAGTGACCACCCATCTAGCGGGGGTAACAATGAGCAGTTCTTC.

This clone was observed a single time. The CDR3 coding sequence is TGTGCCAGCAGTTTAGGAGGGGGCGACTATGGCTACACCTTC. Translating it yields CASSLGGGDYGYTF. The V call is TRBV27, the J call TRBJ1-2, with 7 bases aligning to TRBD1. Germline values: CDR1 MNHEY, CDR2 SMNVEV (reference sequence). The V segment lost 2 bases and the J segment 3 bases; nucleotides outside the gene matches: 3. The CDR3 covers 14 residues.

V is TRBV28 and J is TRBJ1-3; no firm D call. V was shortened by 8 bases and J by 4 bases, with 6 bases between the two germline ends. Looked up from germline, CDR1 is MDHEN and CDR2 is SYDVKM. The CDR3 sequence is 11 residues long. CDR3 loop: CASVLGNTIYF. The CDR3 DNA is TGTGCCAGCGTCCTGGGAAACACCATATATTTT.

V usage is TRBV2 and J usage is TRBJ2-1, with D tentatively TRBD2 (6 bases). There are 14 residues in the CDR3. Deletions cut 11 bases from V and 0 bases from J, with 14 bases between. Germline CDR1 is SNHLY and CDR2 is FYNNEI. CDR3 in amino acids: CAGSAGNSYNEQFF. DNA for the CDR3: TGTGCCGGAAGTGCGGGGAACTCCTACAATGAGCAGTTCTTC.

The chain employs TRBV7-2 and TRBJ2-3; 13 nucleotides align to TRBD2. V shed 5 bases and J 4 bases; nucleotides not matched to a gene: 9. CDR1 SGHTA and CDR2 FQGNSA come from the germline V gene. The CDR3 contains 17 residues. CDR3 sequence: CASSKGLAGSVADTQYF. CDR3 nucleotides: TGTGCCAGCAGCAAGGGACTAGCGGGGTCTGTGGCAGATACGCAGTATTTT.

The chain uses TRBV20-1 and TRBJ2-7, with a weak D call TRBD2 (5 bases). The germline V gene encodes CDR1 DFQATT and CDR2 SNEGSKA (reference sequence). This CDR3 comprises 16 residues. Trimming left V 4 bases short and J 3 bases short, with 22 bases between. The CDR3 sequence: CSATDPSGVRFYEQYF. Here the CDR3 DNA reads TGCAGTGCTACTGACCCTTCCGGGGTCAGATTCTACGAGCAGTACTTC.